A single sample is the source of the 6 T cell receptor beta chains below, sequenced in a study of T cells in women clearing cervical HPV infection. Libraries were prepared by immunoSEQ multiplex PCR; TCRdb keeps only in-frame clonotypes and omits some of them. The specimen's table records about 20,000 clones. Material: blood buffy coat. These receptors originate from a woman between 18 and 70 years old with a cervical HPV16 infection that either progressed to CIN3+ or cleared (not recorded which).

Turning to this clone: The sequenced fragment ends 3 residues before the CDR3 boundary, so the rest is inferred from the germline J gene. This rearrangement joins TRBV2 to TRBJ2-3, with TRBD2 matching 11 bases. This CDR3 spans 17 amino acids. Germline-derived CDR1 and CDR2 are SNHLY and FYNNEI. This chain's CDR3 is CASSRTSGSATQETQYF. The part of the CDR3 DNA that was read is TGTGCCAGCAGCCGGACTAGCGGGTCAGCGACCCAAGAGACG.

As regards this clone: The observed sequence ends 3 residues before the CDR3 terminus, with the missing tail filled in from the germline J gene. The J gene is TRBJ2-5, the V gene TRBV20-1; a possible D gene is TRBD1 (5 bases). Germline V gene lookup returns CDR1 DFQATT and CDR2 SNEGSKA (reference sequence). The CDR3 runs 12 residues. V lost 7 bases, J lost 1 base, and 10 bases lay in between. The chain's CDR3 is CSVRTPQETQYF. The CDR3 DNA, read in part, is TGCAGTGTACGGACACCCCAAGAGACC.

As concerns this clone: The sequenced fragment ends 3 residues before the CDR3 boundary, so the rest is inferred from the germline J gene. The chain couples TRBV19 to TRBJ1-2; 8 nucleotides agree with TRBD1. Germline V gene lookup returns CDR1 LNHDA and CDR2 SQIVND (reference sequence). Losses at the gene ends were 5 bases for V and 3 bases for J; bases not matched to a gene: 8. The CDR3 has 15 amino acids. The CDR3 reads CASSPRQGADYGYTF. The sequenced CDR3 bases are TGTGCCAGTAGTCCCCGGCAGGGGGCTGACTATGGC.

To note about this clone: The junction differs from germline at one of its ends, possibly a read error. The read finishes 3 residues shy of the CDR3 end, and the germline J gene is used to complete it. The sample carries other DNA sequences with the same CDR3. The chain couples TRBV19 to TRBJ1-3, with 7 nucleotides matching TRBD1. The CDR3 is made up of 16 amino acids. Germline CDR1 LNHDA, CDR2 SQIVND (reference sequence). This CDR3 is CASSTGQALSGNTIYF. CDR3 DNA (partial): TGTGCCAGCAGTACTGGACAGGCCCTCTCTGGAAACACA. Based on the CDR3 plus reference TRBV19 and TRBJ1-3, the full variable domain is DGGITQSPKYLFRKEGQNVTLSCEQNLNHDAMYWYRQDPGQGLRLIYYSQIVNDFQKGDIAEGYSVSREKKESFPLTVTSAQKNPTAFYLCASSTGQALSGNTIYFGEGSWLTVV.

Concerning this clone itself: Read sequence stops 3 residues before the CDR3 end, and the germline J gene provides the missing end. The rearrangement joins TRBV6-2 or TRBV6-3 to TRBJ2-5; a weak D match, TRBD2 (5 bases). CDR3 size: 14 residues. The V gene's germline CDR1 is MNHEY and CDR2 SVGEGT. V gave up 3 bases and J gave up 3 bases, with 11 bases separating them. The covered CDR3 bases are TGTGCCAGCAGTTATCGTCGGGGAGAAGAGACC. It codes for CASSYRRGEET. The whole CDR3 protein reads CASSYRRGEETQYF.

CDR3 DNA, as far as it was read: TGTGCCAGCAGCCAAGAAATCCCGGGACTAGCGTACAATGAG. It is translated as CASSQEIPGLAYNE. The whole CDR3 region reads CASSQEIPGLAYNEQFF. The V call is TRBV3-1 (or the pseudogene TRBV3-2), the J call TRBJ2-1; 10 bases fit TRBD2. The sequence runs out 3 residues before the end of the CDR3; the remainder is reconstructed from the germline J gene. The CDR3 is 17 residues long. The V gene's germline CDR1 is LGHDT and CDR2 YNNKEL (reference sequence). After removal of 0 bases from V and 4 bases from J, the junction contained 6 bases not matched to a gene.